These 20 T cell receptor beta chains were sequenced from one sample in a study of OX40 agonist ivuxolimab in advanced cancers. Assay: immunoSEQ multiplex PCR; the TCRdb copy retains only in-frame clones and omits some. The data show around 56,000 clones, 82% seen once. The sequenced sample was CD4+ or CD8+ T cells sorted from blood, obtained in a trial of the OX40 agonist ivuxolimab. All receptors derive from an adult with an advanced solid tumor such as melanoma, head and neck, liver or kidney cancer.

The chain employs TRBV6-5 and TRBJ1-1; D unclear. There are 11 residues in the CDR3. Germline loops: CDR1 MNHEY, CDR2 SVGAGI. V gave up 6 bases and J gave up 2 bases, with 4 bases separating them. Here the CDR3 reads CASSRNTEAFF. In DNA, the CDR3 is TGTGCCAGCAGCCGAAACACTGAAGCTTTCTTT.

This chain connects TRBV27 to TRBJ1-4, with 8 bases matching TRBD1. The junction had 2 bases not matched to a gene; V was cut back by 5 bases and J by 3 bases. Looked up from germline, CDR1 is MNHEY and CDR2 is SMNVEV (reference sequence). The CDR3 loop spans 14 amino acids. The CDR3 protein is CASSQQGANEKLFF. CDR3 coding DNA: TGTGCCAGCAGTCAACAGGGGGCTAATGAAAAACTGTTTTTT.

V and J are TRBV7-9 and TRBJ2-2; 8 nucleotides line up with TRBD2. Trimming cost V 2 bases and J 1 base; bases outside gene matches: 6. This CDR3 has 17 residues. Germline-derived CDR1 and CDR2 are SEHNR and FQNEAQ (reference sequence). CDR3 nucleotide sequence: TGTGCCAGCAGCTTAAGTAGCGGGATGGGGAACACCGGGGAGCTGTTTTTT. It is translated as CASSLSSGMGNTGELFF.

Only a few counts were recorded for this clone. The chain joins TRBV7-9 to TRBJ1-1; 8 positions match TRBD1. The germline V gene encodes CDR1 SEHNR and CDR2 FQNEAQ (reference sequence). Trimming removed 5 bases from V and 4 bases from J; junction bases left unmatched: 6. CDR3 length equals 14 residues. The CDR3 loop reads CASSGDRGGTEAFF. The CDR3 nucleotides read TGTGCCAGCAGCGGAGACAGGGGCGGCACTGAAGCTTTCTTT.

The chain joins TRBV19 to TRBJ1-1; D gene uncertain. Germline values: CDR1 LNHDA, CDR2 SQIVND (reference sequence). V gave up 3 bases and J gave up 5 bases, with 10 bases separating them. The CDR3 is 13 amino acids. The CDR3 protein is CASSILSGTEAFF. The DNA of the CDR3 is TGTGCCAGTAGTATCTTATCCGGGACTGAAGCTTTCTTT.

CDR3 sequence (DNA): TGTGCCTGGAGTAAATTCAACTATGGCTACACCTTC. Translation: CAWSKFNYGYTF. The chain recombines TRBV30 with TRBJ1-2; D remains unclear. Germline V gene lookup returns CDR1 GTSNPN and CDR2 SVGIG (reference sequence). V dropped 2 bases and J dropped 2 bases, with 6 bases sitting between them. The CDR3 covers 12 residues. Complete variable domain (other parts from reference TRBV30 and TRBJ1-2): SQTIHQWPATLVQPVGSPLSLECTVEGTSNPNLYWYRQAAGRGLQLLFYSVGIGQISSEVPQNLSASRPQDRQFILSSKKLLLSDSGFYLCAWSKFNYGYTFGSGTRLTVV.

The chain employs TRBV28 and TRBJ1-6; 7 bases align to TRBD1. The CDR3 length is 14 residues. After removal of 6 bases from V and 8 bases from J, the junction contained 7 bases not matched to a gene. Germline-derived CDR1 and CDR2 are MDHEN and SYDVKM. In DNA form, the CDR3 reads TGTGCCAGCAGGAAAAGGGACAGTCATTCACCCCTCCACTTT. Protein: CASRKRDSHSPLHF.

This rearrangement joins TRBV7-9 to TRBJ1-1; D not resolved. CDR1 is SEHNR and CDR2 is FQNEAQ in the germline V gene (reference sequence). CDR3 length equals 11 residues. V lost 2 bases and J 7 bases, leaving 5 bases between the germline ends. In DNA, the CDR3 is TGTGCCAGCAGCTTATTGTATGAAGCTTTCTTT. Translating it yields CASSLLYEAFF.

Comment on this clone: The conserved phenylalanine or tryptophan is not found at the CDR3 terminus, so this likely reflects a read error. It is unclear where the CDR3 begins or ends on the DNA, so no DNA is shown, and the CDR3 is as TCRdb lists it. V is TRBV5-5 and J is TRBJ1-5; the D call TRBD1 from the table was never checked on the DNA. From germline, CDR1 is SGHKS and CDR2 YYEKEE (reference sequence). 14 amino acids form the CDR3, both terminal residues included. The CDR3 protein is CASSLEVDGRGLHL.

The V call is TRBV18, the J call TRBJ2-7, with 7 bases that match TRBD1. The CDR3 loop spans 14 amino acids. The V gene end was trimmed by 2 bases and the J gene end by 7 bases; junction bases not matched to a gene: 8. In germline, CDR1 is KGHSH, CDR2 LQKENI. CDR3 region: CASSPTGAGWEQYF. The CDR3 DNA reads TGTGCCAGCTCACCAACAGGGGCGGGTTGGGAGCAGTACTTC.

The V gene is TRBV30, the J gene TRBJ1-4, with a tentative D call TRBD1 (5 bases). Germline V gene sequence: CDR1 GTSNPN, CDR2 SVGIG (reference sequence). The CDR3 runs to 16 residues. V lost 2 bases, J lost 8 bases, and 21 bases lay in between. CDR3 sequence: CAWSPTSPGRVEKLFF. The CDR3 DNA sequence: TGTGCCTGGAGTCCAACTTCCCCAGGGCGCGTAGAAAAACTGTTTTTT.

V is TRBV28 and J is TRBJ1-5; 7 bases are a match to TRBD1. CDR1 and CDR2 from the germline V gene are MDHEN and SYDVKM. V dropped 6 bases and J dropped 0; count of bases not matched to a gene: 8. The CDR3 is 16 amino acids. The CDR3 here is CASSQRQGYSNQPQHF. CDR3 DNA: TGTGCCAGCAGCCAGCGACAGGGATATAGCAATCAGCCCCAGCATTTT.

The chain employs TRBV7-2 and TRBJ2-1; D is possibly TRBD2 (5 bases). The length of the CDR3 is 14 residues. Per the germline V gene, CDR1 is SGHTA and CDR2 is FQGNSA. V lost 1 base and J lost 5, with 9 bases in between. CDR3 nucleotides: TGTGCCAGCAGCTTAGTACGAGGGAACAATGAGCAGTTCTTC. Translation: CASSLVRGNNEQFF.

This rearrangement joins TRBV19 to TRBJ1-1, with unresolved D. The V and J ends lost 3 bases and 8 bases respectively, with 13 bases between them. In germline, CDR1 is LNHDA, CDR2 SQIVND (reference sequence). The CDR3 length is 13 residues. As DNA, the CDR3 is TGTGCCAGTAGTATCTCTAGGGCATGGGAAGCTTTCTTT. It translates to CASSISRAWEAFF.

This sequence joins TRBV19 and TRBJ2-2; weak D call: TRBD1 (6 bases). The CDR3 runs to 15 residues. V lost 4 bases and J 7 bases, leaving 16 bases between the germline ends. Germline V gene data show CDR1 as LNHDA and CDR2 as SQIVND (reference sequence). CDR3 amino acids: CASSTSRGSGGELFF. The CDR3 nucleotides read TGTGCCAGTAGTACCTCAAGGGGGAGTGGCGGGGAGCTGTTTTTT. Full variable domain (outside the CDR3, taken from reference TRBV19 and TRBJ2-2): DGGITQSPKYLFRKEGQNVTLSCEQNLNHDAMYWYRQDPGQGLRLIYYSQIVNDFQKGDIAEGYSVSREKKESFPLTVTSAQKNPTAFYLCASSTSRGSGGELFFGEGSRLTVL.

This clone was counted only a few times. The chain is built from TRBV7-2 and TRBJ2-3, with D possibly TRBD2 on 5 matching bases. V was shortened by 5 bases and J by 2 bases, with 11 bases between the two germline ends. This CDR3 region has 14 residues. The germline V gene has CDR1 SGHTA and CDR2 FQGNSA. The CDR3 reads CASSPLDHTDTQYF. CDR3 bases: TGTGCCAGCAGCCCACTAGACCACACAGATACGCAGTATTTT.

V gene TRBV27 combines with J gene TRBJ1-2, with TRBD1 identical over 10 bases. The CDR3 covers 15 residues. V shed 5 bases and J 7 bases; nucleotides not matched to a gene: 10. The germline V gene encodes CDR1 MNHEY and CDR2 SMNVEV (reference sequence). The CDR3 coding sequence is TGTGCCAGCAGTATCCCCGGGACAGGGGTTAGTGGCTACACCTTC. Residues: CASSIPGTGVSGYTF.

The chain combines TRBV7-3 with TRBJ2-7; the D gene is possibly TRBD2 (6 bases). Germline CDR1 reads SGHTA; CDR2 reads FQGTGA. This CDR3 spans 14 amino acids. V lost 8 bases to trimming and J lost 6 bases, with 20 bases between them. Written as DNA, the CDR3 is TGTGCCAGCGGGACCGGGGGTGTTGGAGGCGAGCAGTACTTC. Translation gives CASGTGGVGGEQYF.

This clone was found once. The chain combines TRBV7-6 with TRBJ2-1, with D maybe TRBD2 (6 bases). Germline CDR1 is SGHVS and CDR2 is FNYEAQ. This CDR3 has 13 residues. V shed 5 bases and J shed 8 bases, with 13 bases lying between them. The DNA for the CDR3 is TGTGCCAGCAGCCCCCCGGGAGCCGATGAGCAGTTCTTC. Amino acids: CASSPPGADEQFF.

The rearrangement uses TRBV25-1 and TRBJ1-2; maybe TRBD1 (5 bases). The CDR3 runs to 14 residues. Germline values: CDR1 MGHDK, CDR2 SYGVNS. V was cut by 4 bases and J by 6 bases, with 15 bases left in between. The CDR3, as DNA: TGTGCCAGCAGTGGCCCGGGGGAGAGGCATGGCTACACCTTC. Translating it yields CASSGPGERHGYTF.